The rows below give T cell receptor beta chains drawn from one sample of a study of tumor-infiltrating T cells and Merkel cell polyomavirus. Profiling relied on immunoSEQ multiplex PCR, and the TCRdb table lists in-frame clones only, not all of them. Of more than 20,000 clones listed, roughly nine tenths are singletons. The specimen sequenced was lymph node tissue. These receptors originate from a man between 45 and 60 years old with Merkel cell carcinoma. The conserved cysteine and the conserved F or W are not part of the CDR3 here. Fields, in order: CDR3 protein, J gene, V gene.

CDR3 protein: ASTPPGTPLETGELF
J gene: TRBJ2-2
V gene: TRBV11-2

CDR3 protein: AILEGGGDEQY
J gene: TRBJ2-7
V gene: TRBV10-3

CDR3 protein: ASDPGSHEQY
J gene: TRBJ2-7
V gene: TRBV28

CDR3 protein: ASSYTGNTEAF
J gene: TRBJ1-1
V gene: TRBV2

CDR3 protein: AISGSTGASGTDTQY
J gene: TRBJ2-3
V gene: TRBV10-3

CDR3 protein: ASSWTRGSQEQY
J gene: TRBJ2-7
V gene: TRBV7-8

CDR3 protein: ASSARTGRETQY
J gene: TRBJ2-5
V gene: TRBV7-9

CDR3 protein: ASSKGQVPLEQY
J gene: TRBJ2-7
V gene: TRBV5-1

CDR3 protein: ASSFLGGQETQY
J gene: TRBJ2-5
V gene: TRBV7-9

CDR3 protein: ASSAGTGDNQPQH
J gene: TRBJ1-5
V gene: TRBV11-2

CDR3 protein: ASSYQGVSYEQY
J gene: TRBJ2-7
V gene: TRBV6-5

CDR3 protein: ASAGGQKNEQF
J gene: TRBJ2-1
V gene: TRBV18

CDR3 protein: AISESKGFLETQY
J gene: TRBJ2-5
V gene: TRBV10-3

CDR3 protein: SVAGAGELF
J gene: TRBJ2-2
V gene: TRBV29-1